The next 23 T cell receptor beta chains were all read from a single sample in a study of cytotoxic CD8 clonotypes in ibrutinib-treated CLL. TCRdb's copy holds only in-frame clones and misses some; the assay was immunoSEQ multiplex PCR. The table lists approximately 140,000 clones, 70% to 80% of them singletons, with under 35% in the top ten. The sequences come from PBMCs, collected after 12 months of ibrutinib treatment. The receptors come from a human donor with chronic lymphocytic leukemia.

The chain joins TRBV5-4 to TRBJ2-3; 13 nucleotides line up with TRBD2. J was trimmed by 5 bases and V by 6 bases; bases with no gene match: 6. The CDR3 has 15 amino acids. CDR1 and CDR2 (germline): SGHNT, YYREEE (reference sequence). CDR3 sequence reads: CASTWGLAGRDTQYF. CDR3 sequence (DNA): TGTGCCAGCACCTGGGGACTAGCGGGGAGAGATACGCAGTATTTT.

The chain joins TRBV18 to TRBJ1-4; 7 bases fit TRBD1. With V trimmed by 6 bases and J by 5 bases, 15 bases remained unmatched. CDR1 and CDR2 from the germline V gene are KGHSH and LQKENI. The CDR3 runs to 17 residues. The DNA for the CDR3 is TGTGCCAGCTCCTTCACAGGGGTCGGAGACCTAAATGAAAAACTGTTTTTT. Residues: CASSFTGVGDLNEKLFF.

This clone appeared a few times. The rearrangement links TRBV19 to TRBJ1-2; tentative D call: TRBD1 (5 bases). The CDR3 extends over 14 amino acids. The germline V gene has CDR1 LNHDA and CDR2 SQIVND (reference sequence). Trimming removed 6 bases at V and 0 bases at J, with 11 bases between. This CDR3 reads CASRLSGANYGYTF. The CDR3 bases are TGTGCCAGTAGGCTCTCGGGGGCTAACTATGGCTACACCTTC.

The rearrangement uses TRBV10-3 and TRBJ1-2; D is undetermined. V shed 3 bases and J shed 4 bases, with 9 bases lying between them. Germline V gene sequence: CDR1 ENHRY, CDR2 SYGVKD. The length of the CDR3 is 13 residues. The CDR3 loop is CAISDPDAYGYTF. As DNA, the CDR3 is TGTGCCATCAGTGACCCGGACGCCTATGGCTACACCTTC.

The CDR3 sequence: CASSRDFDTQYF. For the CDR3, the DNA is TGTGCCAGCAGCCGGGACTTTGATACGCAGTATTTT. This chain links TRBV7-3 with TRBJ2-3; a possible D gene is TRBD2 (6 bases). The ends were cut back, 5 bases at V and 6 bases at J, with 9 bases in the middle. Germline CDR1 SGHTA, CDR2 FQGTGA. The CDR3 length is 12 residues.

V is TRBV6-6 and J is TRBJ2-7; TRBD1 aligns across 9 bases. Germline values: CDR1 MNHNY, CDR2 SVGAGI (reference sequence). The CDR3 spans 15 residues. V shed 6 bases, J shed 0 bases, and the junction held 6 bases outside the gene matches. CDR3 region: CASREGQGSSYEQYF. The CDR3 nucleotides are TGTGCCAGCAGAGAGGGACAGGGTAGCTCCTACGAGCAGTACTTC.

CDR3 bases: TGTGCCAGCAGTTTTGGGACCACTTACACTGAAGCTTTCTTT. Its translation is CASSFGTTYTEAFF. V gene TRBV6-5 combines with J gene TRBJ1-1; D might be TRBD1 (5 bases). Trimming stripped 4 bases from V and 3 bases from J, with 12 bases between. The CDR3 covers 14 residues. The germline CDR1 and CDR2 sequences are MNHEY and SVGAGI.

The CDR3 DNA follows: TGTGCCAGCTCACCAAGGGCGGATCAAGAGACCCAGTACTTC. It codes for CASSPRADQETQYF. The V gene is TRBV18, the J gene TRBJ2-5; D call uncertain. CDR3 size: 14 residues. Germline assignment: CDR1 KGHSH and CDR2 LQKENI. V was trimmed by 2 bases and J by 2 bases, leaving 9 bases between them. The full variable domain, its missing parts supplied by reference TRBV18 and TRBJ2-5, is NAGVMQNPRHLVRRRGQEARLRCSPMKGHSHVYWYRQLPEEGLKFMVYLQKENIIDESGMPKERFSAEFPKEGPSILRIQQVVRGDSAAYFCASSPRADQETQYFGPGTRLLVL.

The table lists this clone with a count of one. The chain carries TRBV6-4 and TRBJ2-1; TRBD2 agrees at 11 bases. The CDR3 length is 17 residues. J gave up 7 bases and V 11 bases, and 19 bases lay outside the gene matches. Germline assignment: CDR1 MRHNA and CDR2 SNTAGT. The CDR3 DNA is TGTGCCCTCACACCGTGGGTTAGCGGGAGGGCCGGGAATGAGCAGTTCTTC. It specifies CALTPWVSGRAGNEQFF.

The chain carries TRBV27 and TRBJ1-2; D unresolved. With 1 base removed from V and 5 bases from J, the gap between germline ends came to 5 bases. CDR1 and CDR2 from the germline V gene are MNHEY and SMNVEV (reference sequence). This CDR3 contains 12 residues. CDR3 protein: CASSLYGYGYTF. The CDR3 DNA follows: TGTGCCAGCAGTTTATATGGATATGGCTACACCTTC.

The chain is built from TRBV7-3 and TRBJ2-1; D not certain. Trimming took 5 bases from V and 7 from J, leaving 18 bases between them. Germline V lookup: CDR1 SGHTA, CDR2 FQGTGA. There are 15 residues in the CDR3. This CDR3 is CASSLQTGARNEQFF. For the CDR3, the DNA is TGTGCCAGCAGCCTCCAAACTGGAGCGAGGAATGAGCAGTTCTTC.

This chain joins TRBV5-1 and TRBJ2-5; 7 bases agree with TRBD1. In germline, CDR1 is SGHRS, CDR2 YFSETQ. The trim removed 4 bases at V and 5 bases at J, leaving 5 bases unmatched. The CDR3 runs 13 residues. CDR3 in DNA: TGCGCCAGCAGCCTCACAGGGGCGGAGACCCAGTACTTC. Translation: CASSLTGAETQYF. The variable domain in full, completed from reference TRBV5-1 and TRBJ2-5, reads KAGVTQTPRYLIKTRGQQVTLSCSPISGHRSVSWYQQTPGQGLQFLFEYFSETQRNKGNFPGRFSGRQFSNSRSEMNVSTLELGDSALYLCASSLTGAETQYFGPGTRLLVL.

V and J are TRBV7-9 and TRBJ2-7; D gene ambiguous. Germline V lookup: CDR1 SEHNR, CDR2 FQNEAQ (reference sequence). Trimming took 2 bases from V and 0 from J, leaving 8 bases between them. The CDR3 has 14 residues. The CDR3: CASSLPTLSYEQYF. In nucleotides, the CDR3 is TGTGCCAGCAGCTTACCGACCCTCTCCTACGAGCAGTACTTC.

The chain employs TRBV2 and TRBJ2-7; D possibly uses TRBD1 or TRBD2 (6 bases each). Trimming removed 8 bases from V and 0 bases from J, with 17 bases in between. CDR3 length: 15 amino acids. Per the germline V gene, CDR1 is SNHLY and CDR2 is FYNNEI. This CDR3 is CASHLRGDPSYEQYF. CDR3 DNA: TGTGCCAGCCACCTGAGGGGGGACCCCTCCTACGAGCAGTACTTC.

The genes are TRBV28 and TRBJ2-3, with D tentatively TRBD1 or TRBD2 (5 bases each). This CDR3 is built from 15 residues. V was clipped by 6 bases and J by 0 bases, with 13 bases between them. Germline V gene sequence: CDR1 MDHEN, CDR2 SYDVKM. The CDR3 spells CASSPWGISTDTQYF. The CDR3 DNA follows: TGTGCCAGCAGCCCCTGGGGGATTAGCACAGATACGCAGTATTTT.

J is TRBJ2-7 and V is TRBV6-5; 9 nucleotides line up with TRBD1. CDR1 is MNHEY and CDR2 is SVGAGI in the germline V gene. Trimming at V came to 4 bases and at J to 3 bases, leaving 7 bases not matched to a gene. This CDR3 is 15 amino acids long. CDR3 sequence: CASSLQMTGGYEQYF. In DNA, the CDR3 is TGTGCCAGCAGTTTACAAATGACAGGGGGCTACGAGCAGTACTTC.

V usage is TRBV6-5 and J usage is TRBJ1-4; D is unclear. The CDR3 length is 14 residues. Trimming shortened V by 4 bases and J by 8 bases, and 14 bases separated the two germline ends. Per the germline V gene, CDR1 is MNHEY and CDR2 is SVGAGI. The CDR3 reads CASSSLNAGEKLFF. In nucleotides, the CDR3 is TGTGCCAGCAGTTCGCTCAACGCGGGGGAAAAACTGTTTTTT.

The chain is built from TRBV19 and TRBJ2-7; the D gene could be TRBD1 or TRBD2 (5 bases each). The CDR3 length is 13 residues. Trimming cost V 8 bases and J 3 bases, with 14 bases left between them. Germline V gives CDR1 LNHDA, CDR2 SQIVND (reference sequence). The CDR3 sequence is CASHRDGGYEQYF. The CDR3 bases are TGTGCCAGTCACCGGGACGGAGGCTACGAGCAGTACTTC.

The genes are TRBV6-1 and TRBJ1-4, with D tentatively TRBD1 (6 bases). The germline CDR1 and CDR2 sequences are MNHNS and SASEGT. The CDR3 spans 14 residues. Trimming cost V 9 bases and J 8 bases, with 19 bases left between them. The CDR3 DNA sequence: TGTGCCAGTCTCGGTCCTCCAGGGGTCGAAAAACTGTTTTTT. Its protein product is CASLGPPGVEKLFF.

The chain links TRBV2 to TRBJ2-2, with D uncertain. V lost 2 bases, J lost 6 bases, and 13 bases lay in between. Germline V CDR1 and CDR2: SNHLY, FYNNEI. This CDR3 region has 15 residues. The chain's CDR3 is CASSEFSSEAGELFF. The DNA of the CDR3 is TGTGCCAGCAGTGAATTTTCCTCGGAAGCCGGGGAGCTGTTTTTT.

This clone was seen just once. V is TRBV30 and J is TRBJ1-6; perhaps TRBD1 as D (5 bases). The germline V gene has CDR1 GTSNPN and CDR2 SVGIG (reference sequence). V lost 0 bases to trimming and J lost 6 bases, with 12 bases between them. The CDR3 has 15 residues. CDR3 in amino acids: CAWSVTGGSNSPLHF. CDR3 DNA sequence: TGTGCCTGGAGTGTAACGGGGGGGAGTAATTCACCCCTCCACTTT.

The gene calls are TRBV7-3 and TRBJ1-5; 7 bases fit TRBD1. After removal of 3 bases from V and 3 bases from J, the junction contained 5 bases not matched to a gene. This CDR3 region has 15 residues. CDR1 and CDR2 from the germline V gene are SGHTA and FQGTGA. Here the CDR3 reads CASSLEQGLNQPQHF. In DNA, the CDR3 is TGTGCCAGCAGCTTGGAACAGGGGCTCAATCAGCCCCAGCATTTT.

The rearrangement links TRBV2 to TRBJ1-1; 10 positions match TRBD1. The J segment lost 0 bases and the V segment lost 8 bases, leaving 6 bases of the junction unmatched. This CDR3 has 15 amino acids. The germline gives CDR1 SNHLY, CDR2 FYNNEI. The DNA of the CDR3 is TGTGCCAGCGCCCGACAGGGGGCATTGAACACTGAAGCTTTCTTT. It translates to CASARQGALNTEAFF.